This T cell receptor (beta chain) was obtained from a study of OX40 agonist ivuxolimab in advanced cancers. Overall study context: Aged about 23 to 80 with a mean of about 60 years, they were approximately 79% male. Two cutaneous melanoma patients and one hepatocellular carcinoma patient, three in all, had partial responses. Study observations and caveats: In the 0.1 to 3.0 mg/kg range, CD4+ and CD8+ blood T cells had expanded clonally by week 6. The average count of expanded clones was higher among CD8+ T cells than among CD4+.

Points on this clone: The antigen remains unidentified.

Only in-frame clones appear in the TCRdb table, and some are missing; sequencing was by immunoSEQ multiplex PCR. This sample has some 150,000 clones, with just over 90% found just once. Per the germline V gene, CDR1 is MDHEN and CDR2 is SYDVKM. With 7 bases removed from V and 10 bases from J, the gap between germline ends came to 14 bases. The CDR3 is made up of 12 amino acids. The origin of this receptor is an adult with an advanced solid tumor such as melanoma, head and neck, liver or kidney cancer. The sample consisted of CD4+ or CD8+ T cells sorted from blood, taken in a trial of the OX40 agonist ivuxolimab. The chain combines TRBV28 with TRBJ2-1; D is unresolved. CDR3 sequence reads: CASTTTAFEQFF. The CDR3 DNA reads TGTGCCAGCACAACCACAGCGTTCGAGCAGTTCTTC.